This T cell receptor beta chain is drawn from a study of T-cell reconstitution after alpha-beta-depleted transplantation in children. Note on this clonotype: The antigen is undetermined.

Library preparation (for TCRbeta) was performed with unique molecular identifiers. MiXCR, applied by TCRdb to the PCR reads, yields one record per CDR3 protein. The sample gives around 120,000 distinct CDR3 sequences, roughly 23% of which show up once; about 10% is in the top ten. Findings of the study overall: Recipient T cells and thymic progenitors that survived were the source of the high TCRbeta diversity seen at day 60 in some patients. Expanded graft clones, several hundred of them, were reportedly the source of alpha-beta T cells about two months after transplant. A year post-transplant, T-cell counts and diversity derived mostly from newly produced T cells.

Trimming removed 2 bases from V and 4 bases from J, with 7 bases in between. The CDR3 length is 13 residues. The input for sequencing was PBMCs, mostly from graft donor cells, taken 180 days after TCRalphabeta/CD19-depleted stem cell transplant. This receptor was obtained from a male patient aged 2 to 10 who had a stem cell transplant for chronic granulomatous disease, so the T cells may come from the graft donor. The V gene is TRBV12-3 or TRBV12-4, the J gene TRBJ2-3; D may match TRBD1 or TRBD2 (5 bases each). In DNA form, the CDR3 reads TGTGCCAGCAGTTTAAGGGGAGCAGATACGCAGTATTTT. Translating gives CASSLRGADTQYF.